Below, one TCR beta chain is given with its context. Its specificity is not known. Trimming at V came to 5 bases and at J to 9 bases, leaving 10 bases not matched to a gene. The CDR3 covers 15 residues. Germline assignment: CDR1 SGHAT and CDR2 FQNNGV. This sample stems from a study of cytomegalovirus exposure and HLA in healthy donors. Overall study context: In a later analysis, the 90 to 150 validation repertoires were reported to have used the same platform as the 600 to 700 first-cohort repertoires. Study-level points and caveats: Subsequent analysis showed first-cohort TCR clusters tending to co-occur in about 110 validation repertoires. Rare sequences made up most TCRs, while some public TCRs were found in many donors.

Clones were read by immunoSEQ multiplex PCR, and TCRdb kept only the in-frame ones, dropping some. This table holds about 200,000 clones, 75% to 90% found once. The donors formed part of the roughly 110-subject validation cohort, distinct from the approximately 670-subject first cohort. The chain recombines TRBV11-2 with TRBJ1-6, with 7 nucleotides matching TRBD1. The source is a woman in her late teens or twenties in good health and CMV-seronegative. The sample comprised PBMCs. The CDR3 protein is CASSQTGFSPSPLHF. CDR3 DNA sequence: TGTGCCAGCAGCCAGACAGGGTTTTCCCCTTCACCCCTCCACTTT. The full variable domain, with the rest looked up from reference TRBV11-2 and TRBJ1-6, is EAGVAQSPRYKIIEKRQSVAFWCNPISGHATLYWYQQILGQGPKLLIQFQNNGVVDDSQLPKDRFSAERLKGVDSTLKIQPAKLEDSAVYLCASSQTGFSPSPLHFGNGTRLTVT.